This TCR beta chain stems from a study of T-cell reconstitution after alpha-beta-depleted transplantation in children. Unique molecular identifiers were used in preparing the TCRbeta library. TCRdb re-analysed the PCR reads in MiXCR, keeping a single row per CDR3 protein. The sample includes some 280,000 distinct CDR3 sequences, nearly 10% of them seen just once. The specimen comprised PBMCs from the stem cell graft donor, sampled from the stem cell graft. The TCR comes from a human donor who donated a stem cell graft to a child with SCID.

This CDR3 reads CASSLPGSSSYNEQFF. As DNA, the CDR3 is TGTGCCAGCAGCTTACCAGGTTCCAGCTCCTACAATGAGCAGTTCTTC. The V and J genes are TRBV7-9 and TRBJ2-1, with D unclear. CDR3 length: 16 amino acids. Deletions cut 2 bases from V and 0 bases from J, with 11 bases between. Germline CDR1 is SEHNR and CDR2 is FQNEAQ (reference sequence).